The 15 T cell receptor beta chains given below trace back to one sample, sequenced in a study of blood T cell repertoires in COVID-19. Assay: immunoSEQ multiplex PCR; the TCRdb copy retains only in-frame clones and omits some. The table includes 150,000 or so clones, 85% to 95% detected once. Material for sequencing was peripheral blood. The source of these receptors is a woman in her fifties or sixties with acute or convalescent COVID-19.

The gene calls are TRBV28 and TRBJ1-2, with D possibly being TRBD1 (6 bases). CDR1 and CDR2 from the germline V gene are MDHEN and SYDVKM. The ends were cut back, 4 bases at V and 3 bases at J, with 36 bases in the middle. The CDR3 loop spans 22 amino acids. In nucleotides, the CDR3 is TGTGCCAGCAGTTCTAACACAGGCGAGACCAACGCCGGGACAAGCAAATACTATGGCTACACCTTC. Translated, it gives CASSSNTGETNAGTSKYYGYTF.

The rearrangement links TRBV3-1 (or the pseudogene TRBV3-2) to TRBJ2-4, with D unclear. Between the trimmed V and J ends, which lost 0 bases and 0 bases, there was a span of 9 bases. The CDR3 extends over 16 amino acids. Germline CDR1 and CDR2: LGHDT and YNNKEL (reference sequence). The CDR3 is CASSQDYIRAKNIQYF. DNA for the CDR3: TGTGCCAGCAGCCAAGATTACATCCGAGCCAAAAACATTCAGTACTTC.

This rearrangement joins TRBV19 to TRBJ1-1, with TRBD1 matching 9 bases. The ends lost 8 bases at V and 0 bases at J; junction bases unmatched: 10. The germline V gene encodes CDR1 LNHDA and CDR2 SQIVND (reference sequence). This CDR3 contains 16 residues. The CDR3 reads CASRRDREEMNTEAFF. The CDR3 DNA reads as TGTGCCAGTCGGAGGGACAGGGAGGAAATGAACACTGAAGCTTTCTTT.

This chain uses TRBV19 with TRBJ1-3, with TRBD1 matching 9 bases. CDR1 is LNHDA, CDR2 SQIVND, per germline (reference sequence). This CDR3 contains 15 residues. The ends lost 11 bases at V and 0 bases at J; junction bases unmatched: 8. The CDR3 loop reads CAGRQGGISGNTIYF. In nucleotides, the CDR3 is TGTGCCGGCAGACAGGGGGGGATCTCTGGAAACACCATATATTTT.

V is TRBV11-2 and J is TRBJ1-1, with D unclear. The CDR3 consists of 13 residues. The germline CDR1 and CDR2 sequences are SGHAT and FQNNGV. V was clipped by 1 base and J by 1 base, with 4 bases between them. The DNA for the CDR3 is TGTGCCAGCAGCTTAGCCGGGAACACTGAAGCTTTCTTT. Encoded protein: CASSLAGNTEAFF.

This clone was recorded once. The CDR3 is CASSSPQTGGYGYTF. Here the CDR3 DNA reads TGTGCCAGCAGTTCCCCCCAGACAGGGGGCTATGGCTACACCTTC. The chain links TRBV6-5 to TRBJ1-2, with TRBD1 matching 9 bases. V dropped 4 bases and J dropped 4; count of bases not matched to a gene: 7. The CDR3 is 15 amino acids. Germline CDR1 reads MNHEY; CDR2 reads SVGAGI.

This clone was recorded once. CDR3 DNA: TGCAGCGTCTGGTCAGGGCGGACCGGAGATACGCAGTATTTT. Amino acid sequence: CSVWSGRTGDTQYF. The chain has TRBV29-1 and TRBJ2-3; tentative D call: TRBD1 (5 bases). The germline CDR1 and CDR2 sequences are SQVTM and ANQGSEA. The ends were cut back, 6 bases at V and 5 bases at J, with 18 bases in the middle. CDR3 length equals 14 residues.

This clone occurred once. The chain has TRBV3-1 (or the pseudogene TRBV3-2) and TRBJ1-1, with D uncertain. CDR3 size: 16 residues. CDR1 is LGHDT and CDR2 is YNNKEL in the germline V gene (reference sequence). V was cut by 4 bases and J by 0 bases, with 15 bases left in between. CDR3 amino acids: CASSRHVADMNTEAFF. DNA for the CDR3: TGTGCCAGCAGCCGACACGTCGCAGACATGAACACTGAAGCTTTCTTT.

This clone has a single count. V gene TRBV9 combines with J gene TRBJ1-1; D gene unclear. CDR3 length: 14 residues. With 0 bases removed from V and 1 base from J, the gap between germline ends came to 7 bases. Germline values: CDR1 SGDLS, CDR2 YYNGEE. The DNA for the CDR3 is TGTGCCAGCAGCGTAGGGAGTCGGAACACTGAAGCTTTCTTT. Translated, it gives CASSVGSRNTEAFF.

The chain is built from TRBV6-5 and TRBJ1-1; D gene uncertain. Germline assignment: CDR1 MNHEY and CDR2 SVGAGI. The CDR3 is made up of 13 amino acids. The V end lost 8 bases, the J end lost 0 bases, and 10 bases lay between the germline ends. The CDR3 bases are TGTGCCAGCGGAGTGACGTTGAACACTGAAGCTTTCTTT. Protein product: CASGVTLNTEAFF.

CDR3 in amino acids: CASGSSYNSPLHF. DNA of the CDR3: TGTGCCAGTGGGAGCTCCTATAATTCACCCCTCCACTTT. The rearrangement uses TRBV19 and TRBJ1-6; D uncertain. The CDR3 has 13 residues. V lost 8 bases, J lost 0 bases, and 5 bases lay in between. The germline CDR1 and CDR2 sequences are LNHDA and SQIVND (reference sequence).

The chain has TRBV30 and TRBJ1-3; D remains ambiguous. V was shortened by 0 bases and J by 2 bases, with 11 bases between the two germline ends. Germline V gene lookup returns CDR1 GTSNPN and CDR2 SVGIG (reference sequence). The CDR3 consists of 15 residues. CDR3 nucleotides: TGTGCCTGGAGTGTACGAGGGAACCCTGGAAACACCATATATTTT. Translation gives CAWSVRGNPGNTIYF.

CDR3 bases: TGTGCCAGCAGCTTTACTTCCCAGGGGAACAATGAGCAGTTCTTC. It yields the protein CASSFTSQGNNEQFF. The V and J genes are TRBV7-2 and TRBJ2-1; D is possibly TRBD1 (6 bases). The CDR3 contains 15 residues. Germline V gene sequence: CDR1 SGHTA, CDR2 FQGNSA. Trimming cost V 3 bases and J 5 bases, with 14 bases left between them.

The chain has TRBV28 and TRBJ2-7, with D possibly being TRBD1 (6 bases). Trimming pared 5 bases from V and 1 base from J, leaving 15 bases between. This CDR3 spans 15 amino acids. Germline CDR1 and CDR2: MDHEN and SYDVKM. This chain's CDR3 is CASSTPGTLSYEQYF. The CDR3 DNA reads as TGTGCCAGCAGTACACCCGGGACACTGTCCTACGAGCAGTACTTC.

The J gene is TRBJ2-5, the V gene TRBV27; tentative D call: TRBD1 (6 bases). V shed 6 bases and J shed 5 bases, with 16 bases lying between them. The CDR3 sequence is 14 residues long. Germline V gives CDR1 MNHEY, CDR2 SMNVEV (reference sequence). The CDR3 is CASSRTGNWETQYF. CDR3 nucleotides: TGTGCCAGCAGCCGAACAGGGAATTGGGAGACCCAGTACTTC.